This T cell receptor (beta chain) was captured by sequencing in a study of CD8 T cells in Susac syndrome. In contrast to the negatively isolated CD8+ and CD4+ T cells, TEMRA cells were FACS-enriched. Roughly 0.45 to 1 ug RNA was reverse transcribed with random hexamers. TCRdb reprocessed the immunoSEQ multiplex PCR reads with MiXCR, giving one entry per CDR3 protein. The sample yields some 200,000 distinct CDR3 sequences, 92% seen once. Germline lookup yields CDR1 SEHNR and CDR2 FQNEAQ (reference sequence). V shed 1 base and J 0 bases; nucleotides not matched to a gene: 7. This CDR3 region has 18 residues.

Sequencing was done on a sample of CD8+ T cells from PBMCs. The TCR comes from a human donor with multiple sclerosis. The chain uses TRBV7-9 and TRBJ2-7; 12 nucleotides agree with TRBD1. CDR3 protein: CASSLVEGQGAASYEQYF. In DNA form, the CDR3 reads TGTGCCAGCAGCTTAGTAGAGGGACAGGGGGCGGCCTCCTACGAGCAGTACTTC.